The 12 T cell receptor beta chains below were found in one sample sequenced in a study of T cell responses to AZD1222 COVID-19 vaccine. Here immunoSEQ multiplex PCR was the method, and the copy in TCRdb shows in-frame clones only, minus some. This table holds some 130,000 clones, about 92% found once. Sequenced material: peripheral blood, taken on day 0 of AZD1222 vaccination. The receptor set was obtained from an adult in good health.

V usage is TRBV6-2 or TRBV6-3 and J usage is TRBJ1-6; D gene unclear. The CDR3 contains 15 residues. Germline assignment: CDR1 MNHEY and CDR2 SVGEGT. The V end was cut by 0 bases, the J end by 9 bases, with 12 bases between. The CDR3 DNA is TGTGCCAGCAGTTACTCGTCGGAAGAGGGTTCACCCCTCCACTTT. This gives the protein CASSYSSEEGSPLHF.

The chain links TRBV15 to TRBJ1-5, with unresolved D. Trimming left V 0 bases short and J 6 bases short, with 6 bases between. The CDR3 spans 13 residues. Looked up from germline, CDR1 is LNHNV and CDR2 is YYDKDF (reference sequence). The CDR3 bases are TGTGCCACCAGCAGAGATAAAGGTCAGCCCCAGCATTTT. Its translation is CATSRDKGQPQHF.

The CDR3 protein is CASKQGTHTGELFF. In DNA, the CDR3 is TGTGCCAGTAAACAGGGAACCCACACCGGGGAGCTGTTTTTT. The J gene is TRBJ2-2, the V gene TRBV19; D may be TRBD1 (6 bases). The CDR3 has 14 residues. Per germline, CDR1 LNHDA and CDR2 SQIVND (reference sequence). The V gene lost 7 bases and the J gene lost 3 bases, with 12 bases spanning the gap.

The chain joins TRBV3-1 (or the pseudogene TRBV3-2) to TRBJ2-5; the match to TRBD2 covers 10 bases. The CDR3 spans 16 residues. From germline, CDR1 is LGHDT and CDR2 YNNKEL (reference sequence). Germline trimming cut 4 bases from V and 5 bases from J; bases unmatched to any gene: 10. CDR3 loop: CASSLNSGGTGETQYF. DNA of the CDR3: TGTGCCAGCAGCCTCAATAGCGGGGGGACTGGTGAGACCCAGTACTTC.

This chain connects TRBV7-8 to TRBJ1-1; D is ambiguous. CDR1 and CDR2 from the germline V gene are SGHVS and FQNEAQ. Trimming pared 0 bases from V and 1 base from J, leaving 15 bases between. The CDR3 length is 17 residues. The CDR3 reads CASSLAGIGLKNTEAFF. In DNA, the CDR3 is TGTGCCAGCAGCTTAGCGGGGATAGGACTTAAGAACACTGAAGCTTTCTTT.

The CDR3 loop reads CATSLDRVYQPQHF. DNA for the CDR3: TGTGCCACCTCACTCGACAGGGTCTATCAGCCCCAGCATTTT. This rearrangement joins TRBV15 to TRBJ1-5; 7 nucleotides agree with TRBD1. J lost 5 bases, V lost 8 bases, and 9 bases had no gene match. CDR1 LNHNV and CDR2 YYDKDF come from the germline V gene (reference sequence). This CDR3 is 14 amino acids long.

The V gene is TRBV4-3, the J gene TRBJ1-1; D not certain. In germline, CDR1 is LGHNA, CDR2 YSLEER. The V end lost 0 bases, the J end lost 1 base, and 9 bases lay between the germline ends. The CDR3 is 15 amino acids. The CDR3 DNA sequence: TGCGCCAGCAGCCAAGAGGCCTGGGGGAACACTGAAGCTTTCTTT. It translates to CASSQEAWGNTEAFF.

This clone is a singleton in its sample. The V call is TRBV5-4, the J call TRBJ2-5; 7 bases line up with TRBD2. After removal of 4 bases from V and 3 bases from J, the junction contained 9 bases not matched to a gene. The CDR3 extends over 15 amino acids. Germline CDR1 reads SGHNT; CDR2 reads YYREEE (reference sequence). This CDR3 reads CASSLTAGREETQYF. The CDR3 coding sequence is TGTGCCAGCAGCCTTACAGCGGGGAGAGAAGAGACCCAGTACTTC.

The V and J genes are TRBV9 and TRBJ1-6; D is ambiguous. The V gene lost 0 bases and the J gene lost 7 bases, with 11 bases spanning the gap. The CDR3 is 15 amino acids. Germline CDR1 SGDLS, CDR2 YYNGEE. DNA for the CDR3: TGTGCCAGCAGCGTAGAGGAGGGAGGGAATTCACCCCTCCACTTT. Translation: CASSVEEGGNSPLHF. Together with reference TRBV9 and TRBJ1-6, the CDR3 gives the full variable domain: DSGVTQTPKHLITATGQRVTLRCSPRSGDLSVYWYQQSLDQGLQFLIQYYNGEERAKGNILERFSAQQFPDLHSELNLSSLELGDSALYFCASSVEEGGNSPLHFGNGTRLTVT.

The chain joins TRBV30 to TRBJ1-6, with D perhaps matching TRBD1 (6 bases). V lost 3 bases, J lost 15 bases, and 15 bases lay in between. Germline values: CDR1 GTSNPN, CDR2 SVGIG (reference sequence). The CDR3 covers 12 residues. DNA of the CDR3: TGTGCCTGGAGCGCGGCAGGGGATTTCCTCCACTTT. Protein product: CAWSAAGDFLHF.

J is TRBJ2-5 and V is TRBV30; 10 bases are a match to TRBD2. The germline V gene has CDR1 GTSNPN and CDR2 SVGIG (reference sequence). CDR3 length: 16 residues. V gave up 3 bases and J gave up 2 bases; unmatched junction bases: 9. Written as DNA, the CDR3 is TGTGCCTGGAGGGCTACACTAGCGGGGACTCAAGAGACCCAGTACTTC. The encoded protein is CAWRATLAGTQETQYF. The full variable domain, its missing parts supplied by reference TRBV30 and TRBJ2-5, is SQTIHQWPATLVQPVGSPLSLECTVEGTSNPNLYWYRQAAGRGLQLLFYSVGIGQISSEVPQNLSASRPQDRQFILSSKKLLLSDSGFYLCAWRATLAGTQETQYFGPGTRLLVL.

V usage is TRBV5-6 and J usage is TRBJ2-7, with 9 positions matching TRBD1. The CDR3 has 12 amino acids. Germline V gives CDR1 SGHDT, CDR2 YYEEEE. Germline trimming cut 3 bases from V and 7 bases from J; bases unmatched to any gene: 2. CDR3 nucleotides: TGTGCCAGCAGCTGGACAGGGGTTGAGCAGTACTTC. Translating gives CASSWTGVEQYF.